These 20 T cell receptor beta chains were sequenced from one sample in a study of cytomegalovirus exposure and HLA in healthy donors. Libraries were prepared by immunoSEQ multiplex PCR; TCRdb keeps only in-frame clonotypes and omits some of them. The sample lists some 150,000 clones; about 89% were seen once. The material sequenced was PBMCs. These receptors originate from a man between 18 and 29 years old in good health and CMV-seronegative.

The chain uses TRBV9 and TRBJ1-4, with D maybe TRBD1 (6 bases). CDR1 SGDLS and CDR2 YYNGEE come from the germline V gene. The CDR3 loop spans 15 amino acids. Trimming stripped 4 bases from V and 7 bases from J, with 17 bases between. CDR3 bases: TGTGCCAGCAGCCCCCGAACAGGGACGAGTGAAAAACTGTTTTTT. Residues: CASSPRTGTSEKLFF.

J is TRBJ1-5 and V is TRBV9, with TRBD1 identical over 7 bases. CDR3 length: 16 amino acids. Germline trimming cut 0 bases from V and 5 bases from J; bases unmatched to any gene: 8. Germline CDR1 SGDLS, CDR2 YYNGEE. Here the CDR3 reads CASSVGSGGLHQPQHF. The CDR3 DNA sequence: TGTGCCAGCAGCGTAGGCTCAGGGGGTTTACATCAGCCCCAGCATTTT.

V gene TRBV11-3 combines with J gene TRBJ2-2, with a weak D call TRBD2 (5 bases). CDR1 is SGHNT and CDR2 is YENEEA in the germline V gene. CDR3 length: 13 residues. V was cut by 5 bases and J by 6 bases, with 10 bases left in between. CDR3 sequence: CASSPRVAGELFF. The CDR3 nucleotides are TGTGCCAGCAGCCCGCGGGTCGCCGGGGAGCTGTTTTTT.

This clone has just a few counts. This chain connects TRBV9 to TRBJ1-2; D uncertain. CDR1 is SGDLS and CDR2 is YYNGEE in the germline V gene. This CDR3 is built from 12 residues. Trimming left V 3 bases short and J 4 bases short, with 7 bases between. The DNA of the CDR3 is TGTGCCAGCAGCGACAGAACCTATGGCTACACCTTC. This sequence encodes CASSDRTYGYTF.

The chain links TRBV6-1 to TRBJ2-5; a possible D gene is TRBD2 (6 bases). The CDR3 extends over 17 amino acids. With 0 bases removed from V and 2 bases from J, the gap between germline ends came to 16 bases. Germline values: CDR1 MNHNS, CDR2 SASEGT. The CDR3 bases are TGTGCCAGCAGTGAAGCCATTCCCCCAGGAGGGCAAGAGACCCAGTACTTC. This gives the protein CASSEAIPPGGQETQYF.

The chain is built from TRBV10-2 and TRBJ1-2; unclear D gene. Germline-derived CDR1 and CDR2 are WSHSY and SAAADI. The CDR3 totals 13 residues. Between the trimmed V and J ends, which lost 6 bases and 7 bases, there was a span of 15 bases. CDR3 nucleotide sequence: TGCGCCAGCAGGCCCCTTCTTGACTCTGGCTACACCTTC. Protein sequence: CASRPLLDSGYTF.

The chain carries TRBV5-4 and TRBJ2-5; 16 nucleotides agree with TRBD2. Germline V gives CDR1 SGHNT, CDR2 YYREEE (reference sequence). V was clipped by 4 bases and J by 4 bases; unmatched bases: 4. CDR3 length: 16 residues. The CDR3 sequence is CASSQGTSGRGETQYF. The DNA of the CDR3 is TGTGCCAGCAGCCAGGGGACTAGCGGGAGGGGAGAGACCCAGTACTTC.

The CDR3 region is CASSPNRAGANVLTF. The DNA for the CDR3 is TGTGCCAGCAGCCCGAACCGGGCTGGGGCCAACGTCCTGACTTTC. The chain combines TRBV7-9 with TRBJ2-6, with no clear D. Trimming removed 5 bases at V and 2 bases at J, with 10 bases between. Germline V gene data show CDR1 as SEHNR and CDR2 as FQNEAQ (reference sequence). This CDR3 comprises 15 residues.

The chain recombines TRBV19 with TRBJ1-5; no firm D call. The germline V gene encodes CDR1 LNHDA and CDR2 SQIVND (reference sequence). V lost 3 bases, J lost 4 bases, and 19 bases lay in between. CDR3 length: 17 residues. This CDR3 is CASSILQALLGNQPQHF. DNA for the CDR3: TGTGCCAGTAGTATCCTCCAGGCCCTCTTGGGTAATCAGCCCCAGCATTTT.

The chain recombines TRBV5-5 with TRBJ2-3, with TRBD1 identical over 7 bases. V shed 4 bases and J 8 bases; nucleotides not matched to a gene: 10. The CDR3 consists of 14 residues. From germline, CDR1 is SGHKS and CDR2 YYEKEE (reference sequence). CDR3 sequence: CASSPSDREGTQYF. The CDR3 DNA reads TGTGCCAGCAGCCCATCAGACAGGGAAGGTACGCAGTATTTT.

The rearrangement uses TRBV2 and TRBJ2-7, with 9 bases matching TRBD1. This CDR3 comprises 18 residues. CDR1 is SNHLY and CDR2 is FYNNEI in the germline V gene. Germline trimming cut 8 bases from V and 2 bases from J; bases unmatched to any gene: 19. This CDR3 is CASSFSPQAGTGPYEQYF. The CDR3 DNA is TGTGCCAGCTCTTTTTCTCCTCAAGCCGGGACAGGGCCCTACGAGCAGTACTTC.

V gene TRBV7-9 combines with J gene TRBJ1-2, with 11 bases identical to TRBD1. Looked up from germline, CDR1 is SEHNR and CDR2 is FQNEAQ (reference sequence). The CDR3 covers 17 residues. V lost 5 bases, J lost 3 bases, and 11 bases stayed unmatched. This CDR3 is CASSTGQGVFADYGYTF. CDR3 DNA: TGTGCCAGCAGCACGGGACAGGGGGTATTTGCCGACTATGGCTACACCTTC.

The CDR3 here is CASSPAGLGSYEQYV. The CDR3 DNA is TGTGCCAGCAGCCCAGCGGGCCTAGGCTCCTACGAGCAGTACGTC. The chain recombines TRBV11-2 with TRBJ2-7; a possible D gene is TRBD2 (6 bases). The CDR3 has 15 amino acids. V was cut by 5 bases and J by 0 bases, with 14 bases left in between. Germline lookup yields CDR1 SGHAT and CDR2 FQNNGV.

As DNA, the CDR3 is TGTGCCAGCAGCTCAACAGGGGTTGAAATCAATCAGCCCCAGCATTTT. It codes for CASSSTGVEINQPQHF. The chain is built from TRBV7-8 and TRBJ1-5, with 7 bases that match TRBD1. The V gene end was trimmed by 4 bases and the J gene end by 3 bases; junction bases not matched to a gene: 9. Germline values: CDR1 SGHVS, CDR2 FQNEAQ. This CDR3 has 16 amino acids.

CDR3 protein: CAINDRAGNTIYF. CDR3 nucleotide sequence: TGTGCCATCAACGACAGGGCCGGAAACACCATATATTTT. The chain is built from TRBV10-3 and TRBJ1-3; TRBD1 aligns across 7 bases. Germline V gene lookup returns CDR1 ENHRY and CDR2 SYGVKD. V lost 7 bases and J lost 4; bases outside the gene matches: 4. The CDR3 is 13 residues long.

This sequence joins TRBV5-1 and TRBJ2-3, with 12 bases identical to TRBD1. After removal of 4 bases from V and 1 base from J, the junction contained 10 bases not matched to a gene. CDR1 is SGHRS and CDR2 is YFSETQ in the germline V gene. The CDR3 loop spans 18 amino acids. The chain's CDR3 is CASSPTGTGGAGTDTQYF. For the CDR3, the DNA is TGCGCCAGCAGCCCCACCGGGACAGGGGGCGCCGGCACAGATACGCAGTATTTT.

V and J are TRBV28 and TRBJ1-2; D ambiguous. This CDR3 spans 14 amino acids. Germline CDR1 MDHEN, CDR2 SYDVKM. Trimming stripped 6 bases from V and 4 bases from J, with 15 bases between. CDR3 amino acids: CASSTIDSGYGYTF. In DNA, the CDR3 is TGTGCCAGCAGCACGATCGACTCCGGCTATGGCTACACCTTC.

V and J are TRBV10-3 and TRBJ1-3; tentatively, D is TRBD1 (6 bases). Germline V gene data show CDR1 as ENHRY and CDR2 as SYGVKD. The ends were cut back, 5 bases at V and 2 bases at J, with 13 bases in the middle. CDR3 length: 15 amino acids. CDR3 amino acids: CAISPSNRAGNTIYF. Written as DNA, the CDR3 is TGTGCCATCAGTCCCTCGAACAGGGCTGGAAACACCATATATTTT.

The gene calls are TRBV9 and TRBJ2-7, with TRBD1 matching over 12 bases. The junction had 4 bases not matched to a gene; V was cut back by 0 bases and J by 6 bases. This CDR3 is built from 15 residues. Germline loops: CDR1 SGDLS, CDR2 YYNGEE. The CDR3 nucleotides are TGTGCCAGCAGCGTAGGGGGGACAGGGGGCTCCGAGCAGTACTTC. This encodes CASSVGGTGGSEQYF.

This chain joins TRBV5-5 and TRBJ1-1; 10 positions match TRBD1. Trimming cost V 3 bases and J 4 bases; bases outside gene matches: 6. The CDR3 totals 15 residues. Germline-derived CDR1 and CDR2 are SGHKS and YYEKEE (reference sequence). CDR3 in amino acids: CASSSGTGVGTEAFF. CDR3 coding DNA: TGTGCCAGCAGCTCCGGGACAGGGGTCGGCACTGAAGCTTTCTTT.